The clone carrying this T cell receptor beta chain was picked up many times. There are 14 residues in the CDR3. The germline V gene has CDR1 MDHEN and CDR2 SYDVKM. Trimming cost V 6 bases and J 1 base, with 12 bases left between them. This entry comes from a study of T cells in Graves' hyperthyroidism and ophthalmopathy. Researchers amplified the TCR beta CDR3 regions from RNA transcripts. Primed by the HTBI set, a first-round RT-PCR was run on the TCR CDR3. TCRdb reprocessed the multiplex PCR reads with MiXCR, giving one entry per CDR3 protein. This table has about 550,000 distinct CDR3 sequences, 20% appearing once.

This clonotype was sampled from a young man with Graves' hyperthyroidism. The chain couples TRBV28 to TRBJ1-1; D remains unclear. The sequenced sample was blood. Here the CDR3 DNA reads TGTGCCAGCAGCCTAGCTACGCAGAACACTGAAGCTTTCTTT. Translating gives CASSLATQNTEAFF.